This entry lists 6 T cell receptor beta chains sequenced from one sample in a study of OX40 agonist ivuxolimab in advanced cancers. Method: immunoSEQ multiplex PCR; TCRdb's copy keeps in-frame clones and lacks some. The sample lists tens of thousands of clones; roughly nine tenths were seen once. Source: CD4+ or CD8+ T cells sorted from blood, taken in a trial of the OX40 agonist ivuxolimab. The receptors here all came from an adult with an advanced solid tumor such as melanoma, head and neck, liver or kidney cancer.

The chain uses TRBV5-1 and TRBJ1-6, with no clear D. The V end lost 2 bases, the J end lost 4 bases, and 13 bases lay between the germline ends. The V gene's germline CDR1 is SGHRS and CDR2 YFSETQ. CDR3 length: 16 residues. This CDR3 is CASSFGLRDYNSPLHF. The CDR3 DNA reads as TGCGCCAGCAGCTTTGGCCTGCGGGATTATAATTCACCCCTCCACTTT.

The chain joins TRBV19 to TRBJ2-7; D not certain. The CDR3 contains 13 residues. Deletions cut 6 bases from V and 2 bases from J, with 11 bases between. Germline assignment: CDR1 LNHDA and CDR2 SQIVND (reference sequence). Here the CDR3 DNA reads TGTGCCAGTAGAAAATTACCCCCCTACGAGCAGTACTTC. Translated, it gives CASRKLPPYEQYF.

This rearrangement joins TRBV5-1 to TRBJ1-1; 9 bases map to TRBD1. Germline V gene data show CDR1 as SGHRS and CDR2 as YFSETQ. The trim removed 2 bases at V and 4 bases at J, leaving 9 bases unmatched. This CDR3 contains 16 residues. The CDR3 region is CASSFETGGRGTEAFF. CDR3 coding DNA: TGCGCCAGCAGCTTCGAGACAGGGGGAAGGGGCACTGAAGCTTTCTTT.

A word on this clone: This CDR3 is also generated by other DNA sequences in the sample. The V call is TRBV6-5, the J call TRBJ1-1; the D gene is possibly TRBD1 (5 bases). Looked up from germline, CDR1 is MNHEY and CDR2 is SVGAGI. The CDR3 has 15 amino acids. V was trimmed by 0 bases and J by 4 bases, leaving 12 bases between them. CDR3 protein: CASSYSWGGSTEAFF. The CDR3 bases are TGTGCCAGCAGTTACTCCTGGGGGGGAAGCACTGAAGCTTTCTTT.

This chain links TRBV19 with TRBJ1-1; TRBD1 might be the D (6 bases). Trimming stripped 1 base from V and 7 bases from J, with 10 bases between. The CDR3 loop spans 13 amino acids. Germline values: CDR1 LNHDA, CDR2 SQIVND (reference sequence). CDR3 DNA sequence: TGTGCCAGTAGTATAGTCGGGACAAATGAAGCTTTCTTT. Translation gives CASSIVGTNEAFF. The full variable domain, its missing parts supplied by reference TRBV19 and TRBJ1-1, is DGGITQSPKYLFRKEGQNVTLSCEQNLNHDAMYWYRQDPGQGLRLIYYSQIVNDFQKGDIAEGYSVSREKKESFPLTVTSAQKNPTAFYLCASSIVGTNEAFFGQGTRLTVV.

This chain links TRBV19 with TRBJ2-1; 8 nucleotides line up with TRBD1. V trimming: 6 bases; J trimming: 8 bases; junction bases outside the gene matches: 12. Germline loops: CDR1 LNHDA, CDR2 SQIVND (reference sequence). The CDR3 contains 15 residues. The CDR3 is CASRGTGTGLHEQFF. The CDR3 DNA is TGTGCCAGTAGAGGGACCGGGACAGGTCTGCATGAGCAGTTCTTC.